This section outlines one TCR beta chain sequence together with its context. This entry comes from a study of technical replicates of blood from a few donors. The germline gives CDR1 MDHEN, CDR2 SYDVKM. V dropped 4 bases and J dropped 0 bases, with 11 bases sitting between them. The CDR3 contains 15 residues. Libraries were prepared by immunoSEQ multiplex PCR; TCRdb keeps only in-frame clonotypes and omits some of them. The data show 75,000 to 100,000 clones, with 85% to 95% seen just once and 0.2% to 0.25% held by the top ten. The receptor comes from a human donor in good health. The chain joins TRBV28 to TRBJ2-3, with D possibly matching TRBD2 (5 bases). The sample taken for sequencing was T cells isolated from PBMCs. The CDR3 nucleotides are TGTGCCAGCAGTTCGCTTTGGGAGAGCACAGATACGCAGTATTTT. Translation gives CASSSLWESTDTQYF.